This T cell receptor beta chain was found in a study of Graves' ophthalmopathy and Graves' hyperthyroidism. Findings of the study overall: The model predicted progression of ophthalmopathy with a sensitivity of roughly 71%, and its specificity was approximately 77%. Sensitivity of around 86% and specificity of 65% to 83% were achieved when a 13-signature model separated ophthalmopathy from stable hyperthyroidism.

A follow-up of 18 months without ophthalmopathy meant that hyperthyroidism was stable. The diagnostic workup employed clinical symptoms, serum thyroxine, TRAb, thyroid ultrasound and orbital computed tomography. Scientists amplified the TCR beta CDR3 regions from RNA transcripts. First-round RT-PCR employed HTBI primers, with a second-round multiplex PCR after it. TCRdb fed the multiplex PCR reads into MiXCR, producing one record per CDR3 protein. Of just over 400,000 distinct CDR3 sequences detected, 20% to 25% appear once; the ten largest clones hold 3%. Trimming shortened V by 3 bases and J by 1 base, and 10 bases separated the two germline ends. The CDR3 length is 14 residues. Germline V CDR1 and CDR2: MNHNS, SASEGT. At least ten counts were recorded for this clonotype. No antigen is known for it.

The TCR was taken from a young woman with stable Graves' hyperthyroidism. Sequencing input: peripheral blood. The chain has TRBV6-1 and TRBJ2-7; D may be TRBD1 or TRBD2 (5 bases each). In DNA form, the CDR3 reads TGTGCCAGCAGTGATTGGGACGGATCCTACGAGCAGTACTTC. Amino acids: CASSDWDGSYEQYF.